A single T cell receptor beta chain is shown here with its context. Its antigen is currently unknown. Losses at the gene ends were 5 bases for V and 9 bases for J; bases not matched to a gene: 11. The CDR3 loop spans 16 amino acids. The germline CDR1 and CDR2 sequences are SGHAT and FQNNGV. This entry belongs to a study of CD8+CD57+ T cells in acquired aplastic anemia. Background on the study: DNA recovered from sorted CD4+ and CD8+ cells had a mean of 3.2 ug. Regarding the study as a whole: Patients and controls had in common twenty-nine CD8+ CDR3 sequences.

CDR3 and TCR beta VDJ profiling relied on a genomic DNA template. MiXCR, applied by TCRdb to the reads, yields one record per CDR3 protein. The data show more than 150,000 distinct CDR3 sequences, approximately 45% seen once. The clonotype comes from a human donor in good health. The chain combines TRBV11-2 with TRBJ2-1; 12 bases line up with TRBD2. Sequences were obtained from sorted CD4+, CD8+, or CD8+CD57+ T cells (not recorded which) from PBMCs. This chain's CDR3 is CASSPSGTSGYGEQFF. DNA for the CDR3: TGTGCCAGCAGCCCGAGCGGGACTAGCGGGTACGGTGAGCAGTTCTTC.